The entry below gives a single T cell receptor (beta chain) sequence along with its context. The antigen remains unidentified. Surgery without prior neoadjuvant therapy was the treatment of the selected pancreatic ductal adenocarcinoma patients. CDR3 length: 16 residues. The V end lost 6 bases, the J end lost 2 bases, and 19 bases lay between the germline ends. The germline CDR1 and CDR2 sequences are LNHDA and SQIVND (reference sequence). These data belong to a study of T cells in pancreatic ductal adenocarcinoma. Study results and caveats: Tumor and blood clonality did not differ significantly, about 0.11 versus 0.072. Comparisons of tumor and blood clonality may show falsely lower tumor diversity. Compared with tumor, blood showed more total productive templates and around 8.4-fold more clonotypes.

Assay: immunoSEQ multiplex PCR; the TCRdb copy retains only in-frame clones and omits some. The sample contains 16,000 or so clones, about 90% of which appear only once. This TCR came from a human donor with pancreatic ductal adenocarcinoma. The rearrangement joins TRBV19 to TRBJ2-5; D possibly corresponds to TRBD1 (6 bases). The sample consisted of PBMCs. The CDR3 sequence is CASSSSRGKKQETQYF. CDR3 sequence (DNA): TGTGCCAGTAGCTCTTCTAGGGGGAAAAAACAAGAGACCCAGTACTTC.